This record looks at one T cell receptor (beta chain) sequence and its context. The antigen is not known. The sample comes from a study of shared clonotypes between healthy human individuals. Every contributor of samples was a Caucasian grown-up residing in Nashville, Tennessee. Clones were sequenced by immunoSEQ multiplex PCR, and TCRdb holds only the in-frame ones, with some missing. This table has about 1.1 million clones, 75% to 80% appearing once. General study points: Clonotypes that were shared across a handful of donors made up around 5% of naive CD4 clonotypes.

Trimming took 4 bases from V and 8 from J, leaving 12 bases between them. In germline, CDR1 is SGHDT, CDR2 YYEEEE. CDR3 length: 12 residues. The sample consisted of memory CD4+ T cells from PBMCs. Indicated subset: CD45RA-negative fraction. The sequence was collected from a man younger than 30 in good health. Some clones in this sample may be carry-over from other donors' samples. The chain uses TRBV5-6 and TRBJ1-1; D unresolved. DNA of the CDR3: TGTGCCAGCAGCATACCGCCGGGGGAAGCTTTCTTT. Its translation is CASSIPPGEAFF.